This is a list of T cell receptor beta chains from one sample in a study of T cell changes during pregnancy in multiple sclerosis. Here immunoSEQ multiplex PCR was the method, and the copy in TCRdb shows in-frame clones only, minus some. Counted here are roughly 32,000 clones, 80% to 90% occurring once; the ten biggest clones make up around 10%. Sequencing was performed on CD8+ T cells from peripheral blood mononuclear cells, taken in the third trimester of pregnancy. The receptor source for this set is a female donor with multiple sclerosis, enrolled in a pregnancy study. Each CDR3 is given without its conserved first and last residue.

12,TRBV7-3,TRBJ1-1,ASSASGGDTEAF
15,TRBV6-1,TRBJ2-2,ASSESRDRENTGELF
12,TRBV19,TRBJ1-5,ASSIGGQYQPQH
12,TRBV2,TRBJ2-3,ASSDFQGRDTQY
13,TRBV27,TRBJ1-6,ASSPRDRANSPLH
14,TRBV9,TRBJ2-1,ASSGGASGRLDEQF
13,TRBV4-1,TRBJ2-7,ASSQLQGALNEQY
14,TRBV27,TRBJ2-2,ASSSTSGGNTGELF
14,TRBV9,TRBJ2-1,ASSLGGGRRDNEQF
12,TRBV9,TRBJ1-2,ASSFREGGYGYT
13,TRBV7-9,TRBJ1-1,ASSLARGMNTEAF
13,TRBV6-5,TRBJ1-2,ASSYSGTGAYGYT
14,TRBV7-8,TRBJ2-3,ASSKEQGTSTDTQY
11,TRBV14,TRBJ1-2,ASSQGRVAGYT
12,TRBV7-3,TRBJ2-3,ASSLNYGGDTQY
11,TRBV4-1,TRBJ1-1,ASSLGGNTEAF
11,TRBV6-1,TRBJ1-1,ASSDWGNTEAF
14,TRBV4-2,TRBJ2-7,ASSQGAQGGIDEQY
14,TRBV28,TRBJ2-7,ASRRFGQGLPYEQY
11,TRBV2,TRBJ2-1,ASGQYVGNEQF
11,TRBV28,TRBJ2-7,ASTNPVSYEQY
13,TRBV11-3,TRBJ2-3,ASSVSGTFGDTQY
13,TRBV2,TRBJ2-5,ASSLFYYLQETQY
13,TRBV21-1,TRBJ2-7,ASRGLAGGSYEQY
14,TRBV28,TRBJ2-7,ASSPQGRAQGYEQY
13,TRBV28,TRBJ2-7,ASTLGQSNAHEQY
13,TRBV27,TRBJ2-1,ASSLGQGLDNEQF
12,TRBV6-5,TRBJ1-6,ASTDRARNSPLH
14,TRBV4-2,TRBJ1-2,ASSQDPGQSIYGYT
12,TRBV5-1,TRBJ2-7,ASSGRLAADEQY
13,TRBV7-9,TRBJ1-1,ASRVQGARDTEAF
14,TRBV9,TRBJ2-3,ASSVAGGGSTDTQY
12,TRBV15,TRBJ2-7,ATSRESGAYEQY
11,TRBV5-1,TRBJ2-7,ASSGTGRDEQY
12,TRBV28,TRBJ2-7,ASSLWPGEETQY
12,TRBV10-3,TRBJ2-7,AITSKLAGGEQY
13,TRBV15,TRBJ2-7,ATSTRGRGATKQY
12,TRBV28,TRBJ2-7,ASSYGTGAYEQY
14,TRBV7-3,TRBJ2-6,ASSSRQGAGANVLT
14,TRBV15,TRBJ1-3,ATSRDRGHAGNTIY
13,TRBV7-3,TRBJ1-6,ASSLSGTGSTPLH
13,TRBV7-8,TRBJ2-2,ASSFSGENTGELF
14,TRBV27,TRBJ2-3,ASSPGGLLNTDTQY
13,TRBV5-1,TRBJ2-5,ASTTEGGNQETQY
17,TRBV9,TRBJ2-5,ASSESRTSGGPLGETQY
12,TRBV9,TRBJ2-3,ASSVFGATDTQY
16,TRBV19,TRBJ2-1,ASSRRPGSGGPYNEQF
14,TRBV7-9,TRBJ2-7,ASSLVPTRPLYEQY
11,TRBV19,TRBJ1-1,ASSARQGLEAF
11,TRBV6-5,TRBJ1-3,ASSLNSGNTIY
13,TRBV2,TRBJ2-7,ASSEDGTSSYEQY
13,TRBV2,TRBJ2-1,ASGDFTSGSNEQF
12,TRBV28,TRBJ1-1,ASSLYRGTTEAF
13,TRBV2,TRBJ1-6,ASSVRSPLNSPLH
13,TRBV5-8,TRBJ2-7,ASSAIRQGAQEQY
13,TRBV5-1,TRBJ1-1,ASSFGQGLNTEAF
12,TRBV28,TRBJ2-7,ASTPLAGGSEQY
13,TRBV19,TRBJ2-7,ASSIGTSGGFEQY